This note documents a single T cell receptor (beta chain) sequence. Sequenced by immunoSEQ multiplex PCR; TCRdb stores in-frame clones only, minus some. The data show about 230,000 clones, 75% to 90% seen once. The sample is drawn from a study of blood T cell repertoires in COVID-19. V was trimmed by 4 bases and J by 5 bases, leaving 8 bases between them. Germline-derived CDR1 and CDR2 are MNHEY and SMNVEV (reference sequence). This CDR3 is 13 amino acids long. This clonotype was sampled from a woman in her 70s with active or convalescent COVID-19. The V and J genes are TRBV27 and TRBJ2-2; no clear D gene. Input material: peripheral blood. The CDR3 region is CASSSGATGELFF. DNA of the CDR3: TGTGCCAGCAGTTCGGGTGCGACCGGGGAGCTGTTTTTT.